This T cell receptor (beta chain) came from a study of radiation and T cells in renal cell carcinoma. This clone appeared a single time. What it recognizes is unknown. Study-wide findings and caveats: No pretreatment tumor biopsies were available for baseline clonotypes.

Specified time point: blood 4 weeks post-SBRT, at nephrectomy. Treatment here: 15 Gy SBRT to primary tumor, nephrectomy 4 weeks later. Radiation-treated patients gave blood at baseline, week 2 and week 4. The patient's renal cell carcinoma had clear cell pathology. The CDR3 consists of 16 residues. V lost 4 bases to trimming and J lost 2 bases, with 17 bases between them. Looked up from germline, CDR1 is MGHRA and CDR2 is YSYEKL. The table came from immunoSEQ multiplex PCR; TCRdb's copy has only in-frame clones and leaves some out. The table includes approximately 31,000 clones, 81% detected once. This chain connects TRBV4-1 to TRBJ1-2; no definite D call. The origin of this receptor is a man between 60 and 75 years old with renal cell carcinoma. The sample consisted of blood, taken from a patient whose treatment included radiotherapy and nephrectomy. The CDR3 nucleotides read TGCGCCAGCAGCCCCCCCTACTTGTACCCGAACTATGGCTACACCTTC. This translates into CASSPPYLYPNYGYTF.